A single sample is the source of the 9 T cell receptor beta chains below, sequenced in a study of blood T cells in healthy people across ages. The authors ran a second PCR of about 6 to 11 cycles using a sample-barcoded 5' primer and a J-beta primer mix. TCRdb passed the 5' RACE reads through MiXCR, listing each CDR3 protein once. In the table there are more than 800,000 distinct CDR3 sequences, 40% to 50% of which are singletons. Sequenced material: blood. The receptors were gathered from a woman aged 60 to 75 in good health.

V gene TRBV7-9 combines with J gene TRBJ2-7, with D perhaps TRBD2 (6 bases). The J call is doubtful: the DNA matches TRBJ2-5 better. CDR1 and CDR2 from the germline V gene are SEHNR and FQNEAQ (reference sequence). The CDR3 is made up of 15 amino acids. The CDR3 sequence is CASSSPLEGRETQYF. The CDR3 DNA is TGTGCCAGCAGCTCCCCATTGGAGGGAAGAGAGACCCAGTACTTC.

The V gene is TRBV10-3, the J gene TRBJ2-3; no firm D call. Germline CDR1 is ENHRY and CDR2 is SYGVKD. The CDR3 totals 13 residues. V shed 8 bases and J shed 0 bases, with 9 bases lying between them. The CDR3 DNA reads TGTGCCATCCGAGCGCTTAGCACAGATACGCAGTATTTT. As protein: CAIRALSTDTQYF.

This chain uses TRBV28 with TRBJ2-5, with D maybe TRBD2 (5 bases). The germline gives CDR1 MDHEN, CDR2 SYDVKM. Trimming removed 7 bases from V and 9 bases from J, with 18 bases in between. The CDR3 sequence is 13 residues long. The CDR3 reads CASTSRPGGSQYF. CDR3 nucleotide sequence: TGTGCCAGCACGAGCAGGCCAGGCGGGTCCCAGTACTTC. Filled out from reference TRBV28 and TRBJ2-5, the complete variable domain reads DVKVTQSSRYLVKRTGEKVFLECVQDMDHENMFWYRQDPGLGLRLIYFSYDVKMKEKGDIPEGYSVSREKKERFSLILESASTNQTSMYLCASTSRPGGSQYFGPGTRLLVL.

On this clonotype itself: Sequence at one end of the junction differs from germline and may be a read error. This chain connects TRBV27 to TRBJ2-7; 8 bases fit TRBD1. Germline CDR1 reads MNHEY; CDR2 reads SMNVEV (reference sequence). The CDR3 extends over 20 amino acids. The CDR3 region has the DNA TGTGCCGGCAGTTTATTTATCCCGGGGTCGGCAGGGGGCTTGGAGGACGAGCAGTACTTC. Translation: CAGSLFIPGSAGGLEDEQYF.

The CDR3 loop is CASSLAEHNEQFF. CDR3 DNA sequence: TGTGCCAGCAGCTTAGCGGAGCACAATGAGCAGTTCTTC. The V gene is TRBV7-8, the J gene TRBJ2-1; D gene unclear. The CDR3 covers 13 residues. CDR1 SGHVS and CDR2 FQNEAQ come from the germline V gene. The ends were cut back, 0 bases at V and 5 bases at J, with 5 bases in the middle.

This clonotype turned up a few times. V gene TRBV12-3 or TRBV12-4 combines with J gene TRBJ2-7; TRBD1 matches at 9 bases. The length of the CDR3 is 12 residues. The V segment lost 8 bases and the J segment 3 bases; nucleotides outside the gene matches: 2. CDR3 sequence (DNA): TGTGCCAGCGGGACAGGGCGCTACGAGCAGTACTTC. It encodes CASGTGRYEQYF.

The DNA for the CDR3 is TGCAGCTCTAGGAGGCCTGCCTACAATGAGCAGTTCTTC. This codes for CSSRRPAYNEQFF. The rearrangement uses TRBV29-1 and TRBJ2-1; D is perhaps TRBD2 (5 bases). This CDR3 spans 13 amino acids. Trimming pared 8 bases from V and 2 bases from J, leaving 13 bases between. CDR1 is SQVTM, CDR2 ANQGSEA, per germline.

This clonotype was recorded a few times. The V and J genes are TRBV20-1 and TRBJ2-1; weak D call: TRBD2 (5 bases). CDR3 length: 15 residues. The germline gives CDR1 DFQATT, CDR2 SNEGSKA (reference sequence). V was trimmed by 7 bases and J by 0 bases, leaving 16 bases between them. CDR3 in DNA: TGCAGTGGCGCCCCTTTTACTAGCTCCTACAATGAGCAGTTCTTC. Residues: CSGAPFTSSYNEQFF.

This clonotype was counted between two and nine times. This rearrangement joins TRBV7-2 to TRBJ2-1; TRBD1 or TRBD2 may be the D gene (7 bases each). CDR3 length equals 15 residues. Trimming stripped 5 bases from V and 9 bases from J, with 20 bases between. CDR1 is SGHTA and CDR2 is FQGNSA in the germline V gene. CDR3 amino acids: CASSRAGGGMVEQFF. DNA of the CDR3: TGTGCCAGCAGCCGAGCAGGGGGAGGGATGGTTGAGCAGTTCTTC.